These 8 T cell receptor beta chains were sequenced from one sample in a study of beta chain features in type 1 diabetes. The study reverse transcribed the entire isolated RNA, so it sequenced expressed TCRB transcripts. TCRdb's copy holds only in-frame clones and misses some; the assay was immunoSEQ multiplex PCR. The sample lists about 900,000 clones; 15% to 20% were seen once. Source material: naive CD4+ T cells from blood. All receptors come from a woman under 30 in good health.

The chain couples TRBV18 to TRBJ2-2; D not resolved. The length of the CDR3 is 12 residues. Trimming removed 3 bases from V and 7 bases from J, with 6 bases in between. CDR1 is KGHSH, CDR2 LQKENI, per germline. CDR3 amino acids: CASSPTDGELFF. The CDR3 region has the DNA TGTGCCAGCTCACCGACCGACGGGGAGCTGTTTTTT.

This chain links TRBV9 with TRBJ1-3; D remains ambiguous. Germline CDR1 and CDR2: SGDLS and YYNGEE. V gave up 4 bases and J gave up 0 bases, with 5 bases separating them. The CDR3 runs 13 residues. CDR3 DNA: TGTGCCAGCAGCCCCCACTCTGGAAACACCATATATTTT. This encodes CASSPHSGNTIYF.

The chain recombines TRBV6-6 with TRBJ2-7; TRBD2 agrees at 9 bases. Looked up from germline, CDR1 is MNHNY and CDR2 is SVGAGI (reference sequence). CDR3 length: 15 amino acids. Trimming took 5 bases from V and 0 from J; bases not matched to a gene: 5. CDR3 in DNA: TGTGCCAGCAGTACCCTTAGCGGGAGCTCCTACGAGCAGTACTTC. Residues: CASSTLSGSSYEQYF.

This rearrangement joins TRBV23-1 to TRBJ1-3; 7 bases map to TRBD1. Being an ORF, TRBV23-1 has a function that is uncertain. V gave up 2 bases and J gave up 0 bases; unmatched junction bases: 16. The CDR3 length is 20 residues. CDR3 DNA: TGCGCCAGCAGTCAAAGATCGATTAGCGTCAGGGGGAGCTCTGGAAACACCATATATTTT. The encoded protein is CASSQRSISVRGSSGNTIYF.

This clone was seen a handful of times. The chain combines TRBV7-9 with TRBJ1-5; D ambiguous. Germline V gene data show CDR1 as SEHNR and CDR2 as FQNEAQ (reference sequence). CDR3 size: 12 residues. V lost 6 bases and J 7 bases, leaving 10 bases between the germline ends. The CDR3 region is CASSSVNQPQHF. DNA for the CDR3: TGTGCCAGCAGTTCAGTCAACCAGCCCCAGCATTTT.

The chain links TRBV7-2 to TRBJ2-7; 8 bases agree with TRBD2. This CDR3 region has 18 residues. Germline V gives CDR1 SGHTA, CDR2 FQGNSA. With V trimmed by 5 bases and J by 3 bases, 18 bases remained unmatched. CDR3 nucleotides: TGTGCCAGCAGCCTTTCACACAGACTAGCGCATAGCTACTACGAGCAGTACTTC. The encoded protein is CASSLSHRLAHSYYEQYF.

The genes are TRBV6-5 and TRBJ1-1; 7 nucleotides align to TRBD1. CDR1 and CDR2 (germline): MNHEY, SVGAGI. Unmatched junction bases numbered 0, after V lost 2 bases and J lost 0 bases. This CDR3 has 14 amino acids. The CDR3 DNA reads as TGTGCCAGCAGTTACGGACAGGTGAACACTGAAGCTTTCTTT. Protein: CASSYGQVNTEAFF.

Only a few counts were recorded for this clone. This chain connects TRBV9 to TRBJ2-5; TRBD2 agrees at 10 bases. From germline, CDR1 is SGDLS and CDR2 YYNGEE. The CDR3 spans 17 residues. V was clipped by 0 bases and J by 2 bases; unmatched bases: 7. The CDR3 nucleotides read TGTGCCAGCAGCGTAGGTGGGGGACTAGCGAGACAAGAGACCCAGTACTTC. It encodes CASSVGGGLARQETQYF.